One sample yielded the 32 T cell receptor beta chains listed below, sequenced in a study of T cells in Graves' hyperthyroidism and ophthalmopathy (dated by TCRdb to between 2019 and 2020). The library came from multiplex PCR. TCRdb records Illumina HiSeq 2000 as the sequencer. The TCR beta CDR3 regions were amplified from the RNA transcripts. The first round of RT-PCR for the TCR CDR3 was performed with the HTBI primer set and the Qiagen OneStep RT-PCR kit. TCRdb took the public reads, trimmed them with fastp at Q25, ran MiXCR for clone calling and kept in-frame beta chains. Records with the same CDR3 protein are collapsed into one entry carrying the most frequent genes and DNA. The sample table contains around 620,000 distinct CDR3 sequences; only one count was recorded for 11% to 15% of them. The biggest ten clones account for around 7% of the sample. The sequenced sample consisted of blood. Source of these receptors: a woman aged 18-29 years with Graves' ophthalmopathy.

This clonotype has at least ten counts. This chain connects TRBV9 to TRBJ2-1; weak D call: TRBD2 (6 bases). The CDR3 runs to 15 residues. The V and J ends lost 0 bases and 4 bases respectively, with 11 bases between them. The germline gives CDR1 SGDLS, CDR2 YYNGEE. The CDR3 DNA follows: TGTGCCAGCAGCGTAGGCCGGGAGCAATACAATGAGCAGTTCTTC. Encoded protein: CASSVGREQYNEQFF.

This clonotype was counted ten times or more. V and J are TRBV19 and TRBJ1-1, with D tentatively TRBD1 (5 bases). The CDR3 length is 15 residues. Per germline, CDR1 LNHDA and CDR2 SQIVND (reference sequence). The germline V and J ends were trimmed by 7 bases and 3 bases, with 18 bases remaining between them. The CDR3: CASTLERGGDTEAFF. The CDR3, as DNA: TGTGCCAGTACCCTCGAGAGGGGTGGTGACACTGAAGCTTTCTTT.

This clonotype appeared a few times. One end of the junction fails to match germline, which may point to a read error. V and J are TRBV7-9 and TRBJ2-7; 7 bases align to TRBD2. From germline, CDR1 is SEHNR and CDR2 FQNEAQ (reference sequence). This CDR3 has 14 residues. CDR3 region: CASSLGLGDYGQYF. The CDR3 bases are TGTGCCAGCAGCTTAGGTTTGGGGGACTACGGGCAGTACTTC.

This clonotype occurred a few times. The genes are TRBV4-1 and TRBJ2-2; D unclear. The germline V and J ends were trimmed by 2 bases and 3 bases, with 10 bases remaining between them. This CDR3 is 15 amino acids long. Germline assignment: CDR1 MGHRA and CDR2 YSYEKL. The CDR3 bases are TGCGCCAGCAGCCAAATTCTAACGGACACCGGGGAGCTGTTTTTT. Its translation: CASSQILTDTGELFF.

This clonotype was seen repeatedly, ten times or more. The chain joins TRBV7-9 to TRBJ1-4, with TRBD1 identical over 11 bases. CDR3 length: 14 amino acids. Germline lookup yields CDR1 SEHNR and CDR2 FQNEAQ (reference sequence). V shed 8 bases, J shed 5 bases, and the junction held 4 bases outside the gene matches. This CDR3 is CASSRDRGNEKLFF. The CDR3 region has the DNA TGTGCCAGCTCACGGGACAGGGGGAATGAAAAACTGTTTTTT.

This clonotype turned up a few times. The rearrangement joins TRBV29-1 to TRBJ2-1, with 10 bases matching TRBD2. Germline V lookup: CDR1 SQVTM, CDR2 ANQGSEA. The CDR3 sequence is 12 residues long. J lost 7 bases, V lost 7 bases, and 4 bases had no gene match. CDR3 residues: CSGASGRNEQFF. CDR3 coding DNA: TGCAGCGGGGCTAGCGGGAGAAATGAGCAGTTCTTC.

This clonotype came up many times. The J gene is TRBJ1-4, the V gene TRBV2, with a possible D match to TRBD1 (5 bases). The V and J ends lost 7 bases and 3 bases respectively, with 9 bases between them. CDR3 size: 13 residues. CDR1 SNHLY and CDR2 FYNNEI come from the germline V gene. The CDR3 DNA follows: TGTGCCAGCAACACGGGACCTAATGAAAAACTGTTTTTT. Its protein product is CASNTGPNEKLFF.

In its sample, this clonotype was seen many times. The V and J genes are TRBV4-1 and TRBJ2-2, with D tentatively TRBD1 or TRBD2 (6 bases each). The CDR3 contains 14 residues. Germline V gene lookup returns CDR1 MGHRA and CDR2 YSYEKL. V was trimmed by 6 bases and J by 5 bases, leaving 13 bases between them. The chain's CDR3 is CASRRLGGTGELFF. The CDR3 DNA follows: TGCGCCAGCAGACGACTAGGGGGAACCGGGGAGCTGTTTTTT.

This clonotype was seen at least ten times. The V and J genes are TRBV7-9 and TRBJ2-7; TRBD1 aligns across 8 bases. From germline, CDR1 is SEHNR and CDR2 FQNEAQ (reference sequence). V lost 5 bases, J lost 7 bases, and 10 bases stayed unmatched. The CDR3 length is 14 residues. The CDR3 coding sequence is TGTGCCAGCAGCAGAGGACAGGGCGACCTGGAGCAGTACTTC. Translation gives CASSRGQGDLEQYF.

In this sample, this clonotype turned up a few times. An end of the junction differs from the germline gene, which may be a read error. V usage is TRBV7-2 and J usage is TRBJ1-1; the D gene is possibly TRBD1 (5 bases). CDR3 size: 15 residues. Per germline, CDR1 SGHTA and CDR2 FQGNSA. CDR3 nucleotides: TGCGCCAGCAGCCAGTACAGGCTCGAAAACACTGAAGCTTTCTTT. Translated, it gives CASSQYRLENTEAFF. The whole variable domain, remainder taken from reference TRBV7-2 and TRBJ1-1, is GAGVSQSPSNKVTEKGKDVELRCDPISGHTALYWYRQSLGQGLEFLIYFQGNSAPDKSGLPSDRFSAERTGGSVSTLTIQRTQQEDSAVYLCASSQYRLENTEAFFGQGTRLTVV.

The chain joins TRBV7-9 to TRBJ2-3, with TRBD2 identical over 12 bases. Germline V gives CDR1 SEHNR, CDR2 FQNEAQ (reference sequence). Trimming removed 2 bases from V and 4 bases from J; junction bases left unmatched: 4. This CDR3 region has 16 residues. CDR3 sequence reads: CASSLSSGRAADTQYF. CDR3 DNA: TGTGCCAGCAGCTTATCTAGCGGGAGGGCGGCAGATACGCAGTATTTT.

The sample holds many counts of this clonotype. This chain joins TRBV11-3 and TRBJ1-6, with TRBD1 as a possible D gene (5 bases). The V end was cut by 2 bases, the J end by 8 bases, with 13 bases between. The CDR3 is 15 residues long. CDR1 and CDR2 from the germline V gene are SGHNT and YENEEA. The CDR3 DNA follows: TGTGCCAGCAGCTTACCAGGGTCGAATTATTCACCCCTCCACTTT. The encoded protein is CASSLPGSNYSPLHF.

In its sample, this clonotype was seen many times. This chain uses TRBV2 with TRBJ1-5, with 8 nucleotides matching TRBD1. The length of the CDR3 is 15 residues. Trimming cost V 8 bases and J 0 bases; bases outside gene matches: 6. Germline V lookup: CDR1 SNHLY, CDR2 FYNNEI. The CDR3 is CASRTGPYSNQPQHF. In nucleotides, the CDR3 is TGTGCCAGCCGGACAGGGCCTTATAGCAATCAGCCCCAGCATTTT.

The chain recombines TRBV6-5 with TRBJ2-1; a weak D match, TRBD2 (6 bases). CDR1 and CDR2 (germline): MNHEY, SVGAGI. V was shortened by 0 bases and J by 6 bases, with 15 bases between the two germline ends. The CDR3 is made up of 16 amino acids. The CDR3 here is CASSYSILGGSNEQFF. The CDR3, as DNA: TGTGCCAGCAGTTACTCGATTTTAGGAGGGAGCAATGAGCAGTTCTTC.

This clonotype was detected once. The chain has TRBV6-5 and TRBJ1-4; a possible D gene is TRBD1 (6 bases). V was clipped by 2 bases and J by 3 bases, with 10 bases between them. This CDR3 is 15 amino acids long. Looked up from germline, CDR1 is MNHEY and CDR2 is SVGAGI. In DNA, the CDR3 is TGTGCCAGCAGTTACGGCCAGGGGTCTAATGAAAAACTGTTTTTT. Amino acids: CASSYGQGSNEKLFF.

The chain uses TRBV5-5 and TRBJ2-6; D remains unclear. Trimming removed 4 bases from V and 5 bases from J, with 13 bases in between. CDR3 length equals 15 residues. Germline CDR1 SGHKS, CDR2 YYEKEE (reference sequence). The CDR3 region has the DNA TGTGCCAGCAGCCAAACACAACTTTGGGCCAACGTCCTGACTTTC. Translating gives CASSQTQLWANVLTF.

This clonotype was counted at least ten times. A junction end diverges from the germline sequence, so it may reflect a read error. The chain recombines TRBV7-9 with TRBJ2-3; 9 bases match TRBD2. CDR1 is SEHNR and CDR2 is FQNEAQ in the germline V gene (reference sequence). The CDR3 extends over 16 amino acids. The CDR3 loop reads CASRLGPSGETDTQYF. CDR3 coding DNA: TGTGCCAGCAGGTTAGGTCCTAGCGGGGAGACAGATACGCAGTATTTT.

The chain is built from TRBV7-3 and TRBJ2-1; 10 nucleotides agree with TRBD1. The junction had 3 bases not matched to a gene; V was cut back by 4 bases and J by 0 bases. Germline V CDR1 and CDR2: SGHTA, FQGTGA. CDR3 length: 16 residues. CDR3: CASSSDRGPSYNEQFF. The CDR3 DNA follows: TGTGCCAGCAGCTCCGACAGGGGGCCCTCCTACAATGAGCAGTTCTTC.

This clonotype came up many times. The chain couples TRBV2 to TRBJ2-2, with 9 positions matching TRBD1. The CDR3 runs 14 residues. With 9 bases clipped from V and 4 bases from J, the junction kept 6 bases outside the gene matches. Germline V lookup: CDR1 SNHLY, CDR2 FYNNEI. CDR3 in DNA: TGTGCCAGTGAGGGGACAGGGACCACCGGGGAGCTGTTTTTT. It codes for CASEGTGTTGELFF. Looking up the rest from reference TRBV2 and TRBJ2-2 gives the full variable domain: EPEVTQTPSHQVTQMGQEVILRCVPISNHLYFYWYRQILGQKVEFLVSFYNNEISEKSEIFDDQFSVERPDGSNFTLKIRSTKLEDSAMYFCASEGTGTTGELFFGEGSRLTVL.

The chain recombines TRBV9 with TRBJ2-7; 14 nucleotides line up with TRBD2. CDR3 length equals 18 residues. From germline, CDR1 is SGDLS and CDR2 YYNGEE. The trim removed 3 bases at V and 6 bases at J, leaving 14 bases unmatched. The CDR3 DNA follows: TGTGCCAGCAGCGAGACCGGGACTAGCGGGAGAGGGTATTTCGAGCAGTACTTC. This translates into CASSETGTSGRGYFEQYF.

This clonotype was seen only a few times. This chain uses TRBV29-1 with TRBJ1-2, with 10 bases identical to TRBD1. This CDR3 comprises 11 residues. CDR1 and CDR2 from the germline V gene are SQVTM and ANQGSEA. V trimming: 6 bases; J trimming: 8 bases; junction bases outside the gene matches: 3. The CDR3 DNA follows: TGCAGCGTCCGGACAGGGGGAGGCTACACCTTC. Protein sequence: CSVRTGGGYTF. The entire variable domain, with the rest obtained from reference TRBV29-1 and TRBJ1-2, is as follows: SAVISQKPSRDICQRGTSLTIQCQVDSQVTMMFWYRQQPGQSLTLIATANQGSEATYESGFVIDKFPISRPNLTFSTLTVSNMSPEDSSIYLCSVRTGGGYTFGSGTRLTVV.

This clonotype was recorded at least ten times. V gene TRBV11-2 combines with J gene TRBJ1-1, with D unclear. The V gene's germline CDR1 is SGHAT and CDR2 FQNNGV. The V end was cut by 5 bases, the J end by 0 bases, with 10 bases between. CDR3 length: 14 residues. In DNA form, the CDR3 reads TGTGCCAGCAGCCCTGTCCGTTTGAACACTGAAGCTTTCTTT. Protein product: CASSPVRLNTEAFF.

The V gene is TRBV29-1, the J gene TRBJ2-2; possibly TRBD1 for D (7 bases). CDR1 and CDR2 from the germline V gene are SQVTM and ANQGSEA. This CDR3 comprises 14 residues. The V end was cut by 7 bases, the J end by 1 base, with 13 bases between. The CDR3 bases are TGCAGCGCGGGGGACAGAATGAACACCGGGGAGCTGTTTTTT. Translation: CSAGDRMNTGELFF.

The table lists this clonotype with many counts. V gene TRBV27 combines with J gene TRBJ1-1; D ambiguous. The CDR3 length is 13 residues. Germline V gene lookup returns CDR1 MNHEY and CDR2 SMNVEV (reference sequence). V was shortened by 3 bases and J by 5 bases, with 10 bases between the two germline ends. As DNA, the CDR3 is TGTGCCAGCAGTTTGGGTCGAAAAACTGAAGCTTTCTTT. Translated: CASSLGRKTEAFF.

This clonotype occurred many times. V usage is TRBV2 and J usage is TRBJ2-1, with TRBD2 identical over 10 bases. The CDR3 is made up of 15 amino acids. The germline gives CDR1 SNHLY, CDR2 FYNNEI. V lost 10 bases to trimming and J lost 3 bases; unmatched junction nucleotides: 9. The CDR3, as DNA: TGTGCCATCCTAGCGGGAGAAGGTTTCTACAATGAGCAGTTCTTC. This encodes CAILAGEGFYNEQFF.

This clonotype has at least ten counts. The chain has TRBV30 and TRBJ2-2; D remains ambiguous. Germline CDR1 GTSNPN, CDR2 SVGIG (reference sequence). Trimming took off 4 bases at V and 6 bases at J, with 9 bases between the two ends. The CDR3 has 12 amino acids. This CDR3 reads CAWNVPPGELFF. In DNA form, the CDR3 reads TGTGCCTGGAACGTGCCCCCCGGGGAGCTGTTTTTT.

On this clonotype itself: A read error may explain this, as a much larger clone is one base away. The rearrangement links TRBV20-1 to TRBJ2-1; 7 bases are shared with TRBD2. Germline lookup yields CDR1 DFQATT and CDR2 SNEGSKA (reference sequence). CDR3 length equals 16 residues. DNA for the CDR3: TGCGGTGCTAGAATGTGGCGGGAGCCCTGGGATAATGAGCAGTTCTTC. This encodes CGARMWREPWDNEQFF.

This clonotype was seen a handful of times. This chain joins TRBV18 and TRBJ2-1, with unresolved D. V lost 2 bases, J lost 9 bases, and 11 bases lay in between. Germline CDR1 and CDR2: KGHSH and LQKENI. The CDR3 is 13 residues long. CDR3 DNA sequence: TGTGCCAGCTCACCAATTGATAGACTTGAGCAGTTCTTC. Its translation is CASSPIDRLEQFF.

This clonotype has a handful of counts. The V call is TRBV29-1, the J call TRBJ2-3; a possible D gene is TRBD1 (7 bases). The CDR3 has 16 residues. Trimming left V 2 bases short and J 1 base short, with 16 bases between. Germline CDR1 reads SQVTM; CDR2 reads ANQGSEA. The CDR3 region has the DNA TGCAGCGTTGAAAATGTCGGCAGGGGGGGCACAGATACGCAGTATTTT. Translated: CSVENVGRGGTDTQYF.

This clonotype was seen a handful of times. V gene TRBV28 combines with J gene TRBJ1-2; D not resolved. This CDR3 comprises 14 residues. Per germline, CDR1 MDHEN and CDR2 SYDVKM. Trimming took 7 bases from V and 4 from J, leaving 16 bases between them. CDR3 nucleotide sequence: TGTGCCAGCACCGTCGAAAACCCCCCCTATGGCTACACCTTC. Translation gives CASTVENPPYGYTF.

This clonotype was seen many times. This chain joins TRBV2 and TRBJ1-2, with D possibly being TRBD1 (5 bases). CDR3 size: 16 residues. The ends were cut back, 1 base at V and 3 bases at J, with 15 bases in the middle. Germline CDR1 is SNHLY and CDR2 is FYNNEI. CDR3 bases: TGTGCCAGCAGTGAAGGGGGGGGGGATGCGGACTATGGCTACACCTTC. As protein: CASSEGGGDADYGYTF.

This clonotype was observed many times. The CDR3 reads CSARGAGTGAFYEQYF. The DNA of the CDR3 is TGCAGTGCTAGAGGCGCGGGGACAGGGGCCTTTTACGAGCAGTACTTC. The V call is TRBV20-1, the J call TRBJ2-7, with 10 bases identical to TRBD1. The germline V gene has CDR1 DFQATT and CDR2 SNEGSKA (reference sequence). The CDR3 totals 16 residues. The J segment lost 4 bases and the V segment lost 1 base, leaving 10 bases of the junction unmatched.